The count of the clone carrying this T cell receptor (beta chain) is one. Antigen unknown. CDR3 size: 13 residues. Trimming cost V 6 bases and J 4 bases, with 10 bases left between them. In germline, CDR1 is MNHNY, CDR2 SVGAGI (reference sequence). Only in-frame clones appear in the TCRdb table, and some are missing; sequencing was by immunoSEQ multiplex PCR. Altogether about 2 million clones are present, less than 95% being singletons, with the ten largest covering 1% to 1.3%. Terminally differentiated effector memory CD45RA+ cells were excluded from the naive CD8 cells, which were CD45RO-negative and positively selected for CCR7. The data were taken from a study of shared clonotypes between healthy human individuals. Overall study findings and caveats: Clonotypes which were not shared had lower generation probabilities than clonotypes that all four donors shared. Around 5.3% of naive CD4 clonotypes were shared across a few donors. Among donors, clonotype sharing was expected to be affected by sequencing depth.

The chain couples TRBV6-6 to TRBJ2-1; D gene ambiguous. The source of this sequence is a man between 18 and 35 years old in good health. Sequencing input: naive CD8+ T cells sorted from blood. CDR3 in DNA: TGTGCCAGCAGCCATACGGGTTACAATGAGCAGTTCTTC. Residues: CASSHTGYNEQFF.